This is a list of T cell receptor beta chains from one sample in a study of tumor-infiltrating lymphocytes in primary liver carcinoma. TCRdb reprocessed the multiplex PCR reads with MiXCR, giving one entry per CDR3 protein. This sample carries fewer than 400,000 distinct CDR3 sequences, almost 60% of them seen once, and the ten largest clones take over 15%. The sequencing sample was made of peripheral blood. These TCRs come from a woman aged 25 to 39 with primary liver carcinoma and hepatitis B virus infection. Both conserved end residues are part of each CDR3. The D gene is left open where the match is weak. Clone size is shown for a subset of rows, as once, few, many or a class of expanded clone.

V gene,clone size,J gene,D gene,CDR3 DNA,CDR3 protein
TRBV6-9,many,TRBJ2-1,TRBD2,TGTGCCAGCAGTTACTCCGCACTAGCGGGAGGCGGCGATGAGCAGTTCTTC,CASSYSALAGGGDEQFF
TRBV7-2,.,TRBJ2-7,.,TGTGCCAGCAGCTTAGCCCGGACAGCTGGCTACGAGCAGTACTTC,CASSLARTAGYEQYF
TRBV4-3,many,TRBJ2-1,TRBD1,TGCGCCAGCAGCCAGTCTAGTGACAGGGAAATCTACAATGAGCAGTTCTTC,CASSQSSDREIYNEQFF
TRBV28,.,TRBJ2-7,.,TGTGCCAGCAGGGGCTGGGCCTACGATCAGTACTTC,CASRGWAYDQYF
TRBV7-8,.,TRBJ1-2,TRBD1,TGTGCCAGCAGCCAAGACAGGGGCGGCTATTGCTACACCTTC,CASSQDRGGYCYTF
TRBV11-3,.,TRBJ2-5,.,TGTGCCAGCAGCTTAGGGGGGGCATTCCGGGCCGACAGAGAAGAGACCCAGTACTTC,CASSLGGAFRADREETQYF
TRBV11-2,.,TRBJ2-7,.,TGTGCCAGCAGCTCCCTACTGGAGACGGCCAACTCCTACGAGCAGTACTTC,CASSSLLETANSYEQYF
TRBV11-2,.,TRBJ2-3,.,TGTGCCAGCAGCCCCCGAGGCTTTCAAGATTACACAGATACGCGGTATTTT,CASSPRGFQDYTDTRYF
TRBV12-3/TRBV12-4,.,TRBJ2-1,.,TGTGCCAGCGGTCGTTGGGGAACAGCAGCCAATGAGCAGTTCTTC,CASGRWGTAANEQFF
TRBV11-3,.,TRBJ2-3,.,TGTGCCAGCAGCTTAAATGGGCCCACCGATACGCAGTATTTT,CASSLNGPTDTQYF
TRBV6-5,.,TRBJ1-5,TRBD1,TGTGCCAGCAGCCCCGGGGGACAGGGTTATCAGCCCCAGCATTTT,CASSPGGQGYQPQHF
TRBV6-5,.,TRBJ2-5,.,TGTGCCAGCAGACTTATAGGGGGCGGAGGGGAGACCCAGTACTTC,CASRLIGGGGETQYF
TRBV11-2,.,TRBJ2-3,.,TGTGCCAGCAACCCAATAATTGGGACCCAAACGCAGTATTTT,CASNPIIGTQTQYF
TRBV18,.,TRBJ1-6,TRBD1,TGTGCCAGCTCACCGTCAGGGGGTTCACCCCTCCACTTT,CASSPSGGSPLHF
TRBV28,.,TRBJ2-7,.,TGTGCCATCTCCGGGACCCCCAGGACCTACGAGCAGTACTTC,CAISGTPRTYEQYF
TRBV12-3/TRBV12-4,.,TRBJ2-1,.,TGTGCCAGCCCCTGGGACAATGAGCAGTTCTTC,CASPWDNEQFF
TRBV29-1,.,TRBJ2-3,.,TGCAGCGTTGAGGATCAGCGGCAGGTCCCAGATACGCAGTATTTT,CSVEDQRQVPDTQYF
TRBV12-3/TRBV12-4,.,TRBJ2-2,.,TGTGCCGGCAGTTTTAACGGGCGGAACACCGGGGAGCTGTTTTTT,CAGSFNGRNTGELFF
TRBV4-1,.,TRBJ1-4,TRBD1,TGCGCCAGCCGCCCAACGGGACAGGGGAGTGAAAAACTGTTTTTT,CASRPTGQGSEKLFF
TRBV6-1,many,TRBJ2-3,.,TGTGCCAGCAGTGAAGAGGGGGGGAAGGGCACAGATACGCAGTATTTT,CASSEEGGKGTDTQYF
TRBV11-2,many,TRBJ2-7,TRBD1,TGTGCCAGCAGCTTAGGCCCCTGGAACGGACAGGGGGCGAGAAGCGAGCAGTACTTC,CASSLGPWNGQGARSEQYF
TRBV11-2,.,TRBJ2-2,.,TGTGCCAGCAGCTTAGCCGCAGGGACCCCGAGCACCGGGGAGCTGTTTTTT,CASSLAAGTPSTGELFF
TRBV7-8,few,TRBJ2-7,.,TGTGCCAGCAGCCTCGGCCTCGAGCAGTACTTC,CASSLGLEQYF
TRBV7-8,few,TRBJ2-7,.,TGTGCCAGCAGCTTAGAACTTGGGGGGCAGTACTTC,CASSLELGGQYF
TRBV4-2,many,TRBJ2-5,TRBD2,TGTGCCAGCAGCCAAGAGGGAATAGCGGGAGCGGCGACCCAGTACTTC,CASSQEGIAGAATQYF
TRBV7-9,.,TRBJ2-1,TRBD2,TGTGCCACCAGCTTAGCGACTAGCGGGAGGCTGAGCTCCTACAATGAGCAGTTCTTC,CATSLATSGRLSSYNEQFF
TRBV6-1,.,TRBJ2-4,.,TGTGCCAGCATCCCAGGAGTGGGGGCCAAAAACATTCAGTACTTC,CASIPGVGAKNIQYF
TRBV11-2,medium-sized,TRBJ2-7,.,TGTGCCAGCAGCTTAGGGTGGGGGACCACCTACGAGCAGTACTTC,CASSLGWGTTYEQYF
TRBV6-1,.,TRBJ2-5,TRBD2,TGTGCCAGCTCCAATAACCTCGGGGGGGGTGAGACCCAGTACTTC,CASSNNLGGGETQYF
TRBV12-3/TRBV12-4,few,TRBJ2-5,.,TGTGCCAGCAGAACGGCCCTGGGGGAGACCCAGTACTTC,CASRTALGETQYF
TRBV29-1,many,TRBJ2-3,.,TGCAGCGTTGCTAGGACAGCAGCTAGCACAGATACGCAGTATTTT,CSVARTAASTDTQYF
TRBV11-2,.,TRBJ2-7,.,TGTGCCAGCAGCTTAGCAACCACGGATGCCTACGAGCAGTACTTC,CASSLATTDAYEQYF
TRBV7-8,.,TRBJ1-1,.,TGTGCCAGCAGCCCTAAAGGGGTCACTGAAGCTTTCTTT,CASSPKGVTEAFF
TRBV28,.,TRBJ2-1,.,TGTGCCAGCAGTTTTGTGGTCGTGGGGTACAGTGAGCAGTTCTTC,CASSFVVVGYSEQFF
TRBV4-1,.,TRBJ2-1,.,TGCGCCAGCAGCCAAGATGCCCCCCGAACGTTGGTAAGGAATGAGCGGTTCTTC,CASSQDAPRTLVRNERFF
TRBV11-3,.,TRBJ2-1,.,TGTGCCAGCATCTTAGGAGGCAGGAACAATGAGCAGTTCTTC,CASILGGRNNEQFF